Reported below is one T cell receptor beta chain. Its antigen is unknown. No quality values exist for individual bases; no much larger clone is one base distant. These data belong to a study of blood T cell repertoires in COVID-19 (dated by TCRdb to between 2020 and 2021). Notes on the research overall: Samples covering the acute and convalescent phases of COVID-19 were provided by collaborators in the United States, Italy and Spain. Where HLA class I and class II types were available, the types were taken from metadata supplied by the sample provider, not from assay-based typing. The repertoires were released in a freely available public database meant as a resource for research on the immune response to SARS-CoV-2. The dataset comprised deeply sampled blood TCRbeta repertoires from subjects exposed to, actively infected with, or recovered from COVID-19. Samples came from the ongoing ImmuneRACE study (first 160 participants) plus 1,254 subjects from 6 global collaborators. A de-identified subject ID, COVID-19 status, age in years and sex were almost always included in the sample metadata. The material from the prospective study consisted of cDNA or gDNA derived from T cells, B-cell-depleted T cells, or PBMCs. Findings and caveats that apply to the study as a whole: The quantity of clinical and demographic metadata differed by source and by participant and was supplied without curation.

Each collaborating institution followed its own protocols to collect whole blood in K2EDTA tubes. Collaborator samples were shipped for TCRbeta analysis as frozen whole blood, isolated PBMCs, or DNA extracted from either sample type. TCRbeta CDR3 regions were amplified from genomic DNA by means of the immunoSEQ Assay, a bias-controlled multiplex PCR. In the paper's pipeline: Within the assay, amplification of reference gene primers was used to estimate how many nucleated cells each sample contained. To quantify the absolute abundance of each unique TCRbeta CDR3 rearrangement, sequence reads were collapsed and filtered. Productive Simpson clonality was computed per sample as the square root of Simpson's diversity index over productive rearrangements. Imported from immuneACCESS, the table was reduced by TCRdb to in-frame sequences with V and J called. These copies leave out some clones; in studies compared against another copy, an unresolved V gene accounts for under half, and the cause of the remainder is not known. V, J and clone size derive from that table, while D and trimming were established from the DNA sequence. The sample table contains 75,000 to 95,000 clones; only one count was recorded for 88% of them. 5.8% of the sample is in the top ten clones.

From the cysteine up to the phenylalanine, the CDR3 has a length of 15 residues. Kept here is only the CDR3 DNA, which spans 45 bases and is read in frame from base 1. This TCR came from a man over 45 with active COVID-19. The chain is assembled from TRBV21-1 and TRBJ1-2; the D call TRBD1 from the table was never checked on the DNA. TRBV21-1 is given as a pseudogene. Sequenced material: peripheral blood. The DNA sequence is as follows: TGTGCCAGCAGCAAAGTTCCTCGGGACACCTATGGCTACACCTTC. The resulting protein is CASSKVPRDTYGYTF.